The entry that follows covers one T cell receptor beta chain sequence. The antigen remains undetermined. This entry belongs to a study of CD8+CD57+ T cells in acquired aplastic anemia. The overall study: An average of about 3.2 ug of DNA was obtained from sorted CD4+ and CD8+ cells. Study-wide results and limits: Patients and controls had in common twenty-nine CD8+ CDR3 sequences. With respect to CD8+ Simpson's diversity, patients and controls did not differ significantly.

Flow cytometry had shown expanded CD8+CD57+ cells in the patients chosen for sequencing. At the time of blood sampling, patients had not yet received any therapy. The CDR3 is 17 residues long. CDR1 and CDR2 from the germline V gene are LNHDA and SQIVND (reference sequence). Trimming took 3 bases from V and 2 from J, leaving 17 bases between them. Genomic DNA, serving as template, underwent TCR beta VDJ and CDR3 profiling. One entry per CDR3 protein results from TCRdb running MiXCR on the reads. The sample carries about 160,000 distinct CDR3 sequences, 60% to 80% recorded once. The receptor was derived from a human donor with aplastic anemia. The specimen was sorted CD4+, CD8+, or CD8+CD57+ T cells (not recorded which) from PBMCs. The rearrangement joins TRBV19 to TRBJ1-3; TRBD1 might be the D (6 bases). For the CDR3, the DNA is TGTGCCAGTAGTATGCCCCGACTCACAGGGCCTGGAAACACCATATATTTT. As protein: CASSMPRLTGPGNTIYF.